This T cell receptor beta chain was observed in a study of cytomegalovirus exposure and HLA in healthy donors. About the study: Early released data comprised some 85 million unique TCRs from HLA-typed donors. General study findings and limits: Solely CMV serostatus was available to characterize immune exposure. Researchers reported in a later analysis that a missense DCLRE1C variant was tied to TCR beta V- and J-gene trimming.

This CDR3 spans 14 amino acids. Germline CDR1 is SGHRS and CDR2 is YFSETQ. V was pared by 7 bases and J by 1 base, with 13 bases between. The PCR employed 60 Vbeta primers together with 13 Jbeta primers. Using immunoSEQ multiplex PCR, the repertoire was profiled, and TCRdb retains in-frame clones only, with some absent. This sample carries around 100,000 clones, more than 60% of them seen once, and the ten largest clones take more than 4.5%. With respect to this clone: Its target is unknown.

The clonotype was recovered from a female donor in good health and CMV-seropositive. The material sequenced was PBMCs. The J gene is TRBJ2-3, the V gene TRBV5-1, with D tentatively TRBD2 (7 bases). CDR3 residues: CASGGGGGTDTQYF. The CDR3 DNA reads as TGCGCCAGCGGAGGAGGGGGGGGCACAGATACGCAGTATTTT. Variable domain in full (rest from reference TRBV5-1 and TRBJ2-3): KAGVTQTPRYLIKTRGQQVTLSCSPISGHRSVSWYQQTPGQGLQFLFEYFSETQRNKGNFPGRFSGRQFSNSRSEMNVSTLELGDSALYLCASGGGGGTDTQYFGPGTRLTVL.